These 28 T cell receptor beta chains were all obtained from the same sample, sequenced in a study of shared clonotypes between healthy human individuals. The assay was immunoSEQ multiplex PCR, and TCRdb's table has in-frame clones only and misses some. Found here are fewer than 3 million clones, approximately 90% of them singletons; the top ten hold approximately 0.41%. Material: naive CD4+ T cells from PBMCs. The subset was: CD45RA+ positively selected. These TCRs come from a man between 18 and 29 years old in good health. Some clones in this sample may be carry-over from other donors' samples.

As regards this clone: At the DNA level, this CDR3 is encoded by other sequences in the same sample as well. The chain uses TRBV7-9 and TRBJ2-5; D remains ambiguous. Germline CDR1 reads SEHNR; CDR2 reads FQNEAQ (reference sequence). This CDR3 has 11 amino acids. V was trimmed by 5 bases and J by 5 bases, leaving 6 bases between them. The CDR3 sequence is CASSRGETQYF. The DNA for the CDR3 is TGTGCCAGCAGCCGTGGGGAGACCCAGTACTTC. Filled out from reference TRBV7-9 and TRBJ2-5, the complete variable domain reads DTGVSQNPRHKITKRGQNVTFRCDPISEHNRLYWYRQTLGQGPEFLTYFQNEAQLEKSRLLSDRFSAERPKGSFSTLEIQRTEQGDSAMYLCASSRGETQYFGPGTRLLVL.

This chain joins TRBV9 and TRBJ2-3, with 7 positions matching TRBD2. CDR3 length: 15 residues. Germline loops: CDR1 SGDLS, CDR2 YYNGEE. J gave up 5 bases and V 2 bases, and 8 bases lay outside the gene matches. The CDR3 region is CASSVLGQRGDTQYF. CDR3 nucleotide sequence: TGTGCCAGCAGCGTCCTCGGGCAGCGGGGAGATACGCAGTATTTT.

This sequence joins TRBV9 and TRBJ2-7, with a tentative D call TRBD1 (5 bases). The V end lost 0 bases, the J end lost 4 bases, and 14 bases lay between the germline ends. Per germline, CDR1 SGDLS and CDR2 YYNGEE. This CDR3 is built from 15 residues. The DNA of the CDR3 is TGTGCCAGCAGCGTAGCCACAGGAAATCAGTACGAGCAGTACTTC. Its translation: CASSVATGNQYEQYF.

The chain employs TRBV5-3 and TRBJ2-5, with D tentatively TRBD2 (6 bases). TRBV5-3 has ORF status, its function being uncertain. Trimming pared 7 bases from V and 5 bases from J, leaving 15 bases between. The CDR3 contains 13 residues. In DNA, the CDR3 is TGTGCCAGACCGGCGGAGGGGCCGGAGACCCAGTACTTC. Translated, it gives CARPAEGPETQYF.

The chain carries TRBV28 and TRBJ1-5; D remains ambiguous. The CDR3 runs to 14 residues. The germline V and J ends were trimmed by 6 bases and 2 bases, with 11 bases remaining between them. Germline loops: CDR1 MDHEN, CDR2 SYDVKM. The CDR3 region is CASRYGSGNQPQHF. The CDR3 DNA sequence: TGTGCCAGCAGATACGGATCGGGCAATCAGCCCCAGCATTTT.

The chain is built from TRBV28 and TRBJ1-4; 10 nucleotides line up with TRBD1. CDR3 length: 16 amino acids. The germline V gene has CDR1 MDHEN and CDR2 SYDVKM. Germline trimming cut 7 bases from V and 5 bases from J; bases unmatched to any gene: 10. CDR3 amino acids: CASKFKAGQGNEKLFF. CDR3 nucleotide sequence: TGTGCCAGCAAGTTTAAGGCGGGACAGGGGAATGAAAAACTGTTTTTT.

The genes are TRBV28 and TRBJ2-2, with no clear D. The ends were cut back, 6 bases at V and 3 bases at J, with 11 bases in the middle. The CDR3 length is 14 residues. Germline assignment: CDR1 MDHEN and CDR2 SYDVKM. In DNA, the CDR3 is TGTGCCAGCAGGAACTATCGGGACACCGGGGAGCTGTTTTTT. It is translated as CASRNYRDTGELFF.

This clone was observed once. Other DNA sequences in the sample encode the same CDR3. CDR3 loop: CASSLLAGGGETQYF. The CDR3 DNA is TGTGCCAGCAGTTTGCTAGCGGGAGGTGGAGAGACCCAGTACTTC. V gene TRBV27 combines with J gene TRBJ2-5, with 11 nucleotides matching TRBD2. V lost 3 bases and J lost 4; bases outside the gene matches: 4. This CDR3 has 15 amino acids. Germline V gene data show CDR1 as MNHEY and CDR2 as SMNVEV (reference sequence).

This clone has a single count. The chain couples TRBV29-1 to TRBJ2-1; 8 bases map to TRBD1. The trim removed 7 bases at V and 5 bases at J, leaving 7 bases unmatched. This CDR3 region has 13 residues. Germline V gene sequence: CDR1 SQVTM, CDR2 ANQGSEA. The CDR3, as DNA: TGCAGCGCCATCGGACAGGGTCACAATGAGCAGTTCTTC. It specifies CSAIGQGHNEQFF.

The chain joins TRBV6-1 to TRBJ2-7; D might be TRBD2 (7 bases). V was pared by 4 bases and J by 3 bases, with 16 bases between. The CDR3 extends over 15 amino acids. The germline CDR1 and CDR2 sequences are MNHNS and SASEGT. The CDR3 here is CASSGGGLAVYEQYF. The CDR3, as DNA: TGTGCCAGCAGTGGGGGGGGGCTAGCGGTCTACGAGCAGTACTTC.

V and J are TRBV9 and TRBJ2-7, with 7 bases aligning to TRBD1. This CDR3 has 14 amino acids. Germline CDR1 and CDR2: SGDLS and YYNGEE. Trimming at V came to 4 bases and at J to 3 bases, leaving 7 bases not matched to a gene. The CDR3 nucleotides are TGTGCCAGCAGCCCCCGTTCAGGGGGCTACGAGCAGTACTTC. Translating gives CASSPRSGGYEQYF.

V and J are TRBV5-1 and TRBJ1-4; the match to TRBD1 covers 7 bases. This CDR3 region has 14 residues. Germline trimming cut 3 bases from V and 8 bases from J; bases unmatched to any gene: 7. Germline CDR1 SGHRS, CDR2 YFSETQ. CDR3 sequence reads: CASSSQGWGEKLFF. The CDR3 DNA follows: TGCGCCAGCAGCTCACAGGGGTGGGGAGAAAAACTGTTTTTT.

The count of this clone is one. The chain joins TRBV28 to TRBJ2-1; D gene unclear. V was shortened by 3 bases and J by 6 bases, with 6 bases between the two germline ends. CDR1 is MDHEN, CDR2 SYDVKM, per germline. The CDR3 consists of 12 residues. The CDR3 here is CASSFYRNEQFF. Written as DNA, the CDR3 is TGTGCCAGCAGTTTTTACCGCAATGAGCAGTTCTTC.

The chain is built from TRBV7-9 and TRBJ2-7, with 7 bases lining up with TRBD1. This CDR3 is built from 18 residues. V shed 4 bases and J 6 bases; nucleotides not matched to a gene: 21. Germline V lookup: CDR1 SEHNR, CDR2 FQNEAQ (reference sequence). CDR3 in DNA: TGTGCCAGCAGCTCTACTTGGGGGAAACAGGGGATGGGGTCCGAGCAGTACTTC. Protein: CASSSTWGKQGMGSEQYF. Variable domain in full (rest from reference TRBV7-9 and TRBJ2-7): DTGVSQNPRHKITKRGQNVTFRCDPISEHNRLYWYRQTLGQGPEFLTYFQNEAQLEKSRLLSDRFSAERPKGSFSTLEIQRTEQGDSAMYLCASSSTWGKQGMGSEQYFGPGTRLTVT.

The chain employs TRBV12-1 and TRBJ2-1; TRBD2, as called in the table, went unchecked against the DNA. TRBV12-1 is a documented pseudogene. The CDR3 has 15 amino acids. CDR3 nucleotide sequence: TGTGCCAGCAGCTTTTCCGGGGACTTACCGAATGAGCAGTTCTTC. This sequence encodes CASSFSGDLPNEQFF.

Concerning this clone itself: This sample also contains other DNA sequences that code for the same CDR3. The chain combines TRBV5-1 with TRBJ1-1, with D unresolved. Germline CDR1 reads SGHRS; CDR2 reads YFSETQ. This CDR3 is 14 amino acids long. The germline V and J ends were trimmed by 2 bases and 0 bases, with 8 bases remaining between them. The CDR3 DNA is TGCGCCAGCAGCTTTGAGGGAATGAACACTGAAGCTTTCTTT. Residues: CASSFEGMNTEAFF.

This sequence joins TRBV9 and TRBJ1-2; D is undetermined. V was shortened by 5 bases and J by 3 bases, with 17 bases between the two germline ends. Germline CDR1 is SGDLS and CDR2 is YYNGEE. This CDR3 is built from 15 residues. The CDR3 region is CASSRAGREDYGYTF. CDR3 nucleotides: TGTGCCAGCAGTAGAGCGGGCCGGGAGGACTATGGCTACACCTTC.

The gene calls are TRBV7-3 and TRBJ2-1; D may be TRBD1 (6 bases). Trimming shortened V by 4 bases and J by 9 bases, and 13 bases separated the two germline ends. Germline V gives CDR1 SGHTA, CDR2 FQGTGA. The CDR3 has 13 residues. The CDR3, as DNA: TGTGCCAGCAGCTCCACTACAGGGACTGAGCAGTTCTTC. Encoded protein: CASSSTTGTEQFF.

The chain is built from TRBV28 and TRBJ2-2, with TRBD2 identical over 8 bases. The trim removed 5 bases at V and 4 bases at J, leaving 9 bases unmatched. The length of the CDR3 is 16 residues. Per germline, CDR1 MDHEN and CDR2 SYDVKM. As DNA, the CDR3 is TGTGCCAGCAGTCCCGGCGGGGGGCTCGGCACCGGGGAGCTGTTTTTT. It specifies CASSPGGGLGTGELFF.

Only a few counts were recorded for this clone. V and J are TRBV27 and TRBJ1-1; maybe TRBD1 (6 bases). The germline CDR1 and CDR2 sequences are MNHEY and SMNVEV (reference sequence). The CDR3 is made up of 14 amino acids. V gave up 5 bases and J gave up 5 bases, with 15 bases separating them. CDR3 protein: CASSPRPGDTEAFF. The CDR3 bases are TGTGCCAGCAGTCCGCGCCCAGGGGATACTGAAGCTTTCTTT.

The rearrangement uses TRBV28 and TRBJ2-3, with unresolved D. The CDR3 is 12 amino acids. The germline V and J ends were trimmed by 6 bases and 7 bases, with 11 bases remaining between them. The V gene's germline CDR1 is MDHEN and CDR2 SYDVKM. The CDR3 reads CASSRQSYTQYF. For the CDR3, the DNA is TGTGCCAGCAGCCGACAATCCTATACGCAGTATTTT. Supplemented by reference TRBV28 and TRBJ2-3, the full variable domain reads DVKVTQSSRYLVKRTGEKVFLECVQDMDHENMFWYRQDPGLGLRLIYFSYDVKMKEKGDIPEGYSVSREKKERFSLILESASTNQTSMYLCASSRQSYTQYFGPGTRLTVL.

The rearrangement joins TRBV5-1 to TRBJ2-7; unclear D gene. Germline-derived CDR1 and CDR2 are SGHRS and YFSETQ. The CDR3 loop spans 15 amino acids. V lost 2 bases and J 6 bases, leaving 18 bases between the germline ends. The CDR3 sequence: CASSLDPGTWAEQYF. In DNA form, the CDR3 reads TGCGCCAGCAGCTTAGATCCCGGAACCTGGGCCGAGCAGTACTTC.

Of note for this clone: The junction differs from germline at one of its ends, possibly a read error. The chain carries TRBV29-1 and TRBJ2-3; TRBD2 agrees at 8 bases. Germline CDR1 is SQVTM and CDR2 is ANQGSEA. CDR3 length: 13 amino acids. The CDR3 bases are TGCAGCGTTGAGGCGGGAGGCACAAATACGCAGTATTTT. It translates to CSVEAGGTNTQYF.

This sequence joins TRBV27 and TRBJ2-1, with D tentatively TRBD2 (6 bases). Germline V gives CDR1 MNHEY, CDR2 SMNVEV (reference sequence). This CDR3 comprises 15 residues. Trimming shortened V by 1 base and J by 3 bases, and 10 bases separated the two germline ends. CDR3 bases: TGTGCCAGCAGTTTATGGGGGGAACACTACAATGAGCAGTTCTTC. Translating gives CASSLWGEHYNEQFF.

V is TRBV14 and J is TRBJ2-3; weak D call: TRBD2 (6 bases). Germline CDR1 is SGHDN and CDR2 is FVKESK. Trimming cost V 4 bases and J 2 bases, with 13 bases left between them. The CDR3 runs 15 residues. As DNA, the CDR3 is TGTGCCAGCAGCCTTGCTAGCGCTACCACAGATACGCAGTATTTT. Protein product: CASSLASATTDTQYF.

The chain is built from TRBV2 and TRBJ1-1; D uncertain. V gave up 1 base and J gave up 6 bases, with 6 bases separating them. Per germline, CDR1 SNHLY and CDR2 FYNNEI. The CDR3 loop spans 12 amino acids. As DNA, the CDR3 is TGTGCCAGCAGTGAAGTTGCGGCTGAAGCTTTCTTT. Encoded protein: CASSEVAAEAFF.

The chain joins TRBV5-5 to TRBJ2-7; TRBD2 aligns across 11 bases. Germline V CDR1 and CDR2: SGHKS, YYEKEE (reference sequence). The CDR3 is 16 residues long. Unmatched junction bases numbered 6, after V lost 2 bases and J lost 2 bases. The CDR3 coding sequence is TGTGCCAGCAGCTTTACTATGACTAGCGGGACCTACGAGCAGTACTTC. Protein sequence: CASSFTMTSGTYEQYF. Full variable domain (missing parts from reference TRBV5-5 and TRBJ2-7): DAGVTQSPTHLIKTRGQQVTLRCSPISGHKSVSWYQQVLGQGPQFIFQYYEKEERGRGNFPDRFSARQFPNYSSELNVNALLLGDSALYLCASSFTMTSGTYEQYFGPGTRLTVT.

The J gene is TRBJ1-1, the V gene TRBV2; 7 bases are shared with TRBD1. V lost 3 bases to trimming and J lost 4 bases; unmatched junction nucleotides: 2. CDR3 length: 13 amino acids. CDR1 is SNHLY, CDR2 FYNNEI, per germline. The CDR3 bases are TGTGCCAGCAGTGACGCAGGGGGCACTGAAGCTTTCTTT. Protein product: CASSDAGGTEAFF.